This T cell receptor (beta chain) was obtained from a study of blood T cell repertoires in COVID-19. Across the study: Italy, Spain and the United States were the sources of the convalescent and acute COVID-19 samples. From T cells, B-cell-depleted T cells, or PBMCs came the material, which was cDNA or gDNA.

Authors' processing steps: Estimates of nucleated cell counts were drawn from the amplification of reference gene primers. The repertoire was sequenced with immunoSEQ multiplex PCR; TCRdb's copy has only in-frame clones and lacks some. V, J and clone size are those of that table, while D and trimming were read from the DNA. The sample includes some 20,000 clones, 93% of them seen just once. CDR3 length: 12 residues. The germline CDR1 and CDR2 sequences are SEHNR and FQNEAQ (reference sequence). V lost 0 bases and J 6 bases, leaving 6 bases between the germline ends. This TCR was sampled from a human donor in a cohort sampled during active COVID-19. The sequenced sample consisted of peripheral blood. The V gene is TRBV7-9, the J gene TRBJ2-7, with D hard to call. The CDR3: CASSLASGEQYF. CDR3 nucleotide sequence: TGTGCCAGCAGCTTAGCGTCGGGCGAGCAGTACTTC.